This T cell receptor beta chain was identified during a study of blood T cell repertoires in COVID-19. On the study more broadly: Researchers got acute and convalescent COVID-19 samples from the United States, Italy and Spain. Sample material is recorded as cDNA or gDNA derived from T cells, B-cell-depleted T cells, or PBMCs.

Per the germline V gene, CDR1 is SQVTM and CDR2 is ANQGSEA. This CDR3 has 11 amino acids. The germline V and J ends were trimmed by 5 bases and 3 bases, with 5 bases remaining between them. Authors' processing steps: Amplification of reference gene primers provided the estimated nucleated cell counts. Here immunoSEQ multiplex PCR was the method, and the copy in TCRdb shows in-frame clones only, minus some. D and trimming come from the DNA, and the V and J calls and clone size come from that table. The table lists 50,000 to 65,000 clones, around 86% of them singletons, with more than 1% in the top ten.

The source is a man aged 40-49 years with acute or convalescent COVID-19. The specimen sequenced was peripheral blood. The chain joins TRBV29-1 to TRBJ1-3; D gene ambiguous. CDR3 in DNA: TGCAGCGTTCGGTATGGAAACACCATATATTTT. Encoded protein: CSVRYGNTIYF.